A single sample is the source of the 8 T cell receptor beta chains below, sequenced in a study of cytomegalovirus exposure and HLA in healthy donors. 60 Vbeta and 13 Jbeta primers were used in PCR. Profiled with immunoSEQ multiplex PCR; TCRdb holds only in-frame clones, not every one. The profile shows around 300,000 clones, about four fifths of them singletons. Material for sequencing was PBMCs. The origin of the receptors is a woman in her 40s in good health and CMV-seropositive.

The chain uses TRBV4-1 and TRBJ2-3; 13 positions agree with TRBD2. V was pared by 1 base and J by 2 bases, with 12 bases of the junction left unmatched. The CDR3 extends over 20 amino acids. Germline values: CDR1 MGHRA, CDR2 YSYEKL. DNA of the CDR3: TGCGCCAGCAGCCAAGGCTTGAGTACTAGCGGGAGGGCCTACACAGATACGCAGTATTTT. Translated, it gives CASSQGLSTSGRAYTDTQYF.

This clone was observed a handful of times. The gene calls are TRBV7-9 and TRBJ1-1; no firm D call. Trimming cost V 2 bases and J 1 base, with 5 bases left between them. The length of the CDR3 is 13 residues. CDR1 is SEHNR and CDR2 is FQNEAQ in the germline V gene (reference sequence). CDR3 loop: CASSLQENTEAFF. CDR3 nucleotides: TGTGCCAGCAGCTTACAGGAGAACACTGAAGCTTTCTTT. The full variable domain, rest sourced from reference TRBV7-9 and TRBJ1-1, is DTGVSQNPRHKITKRGQNVTFRCDPISEHNRLYWYRQTLGQGPEFLTYFQNEAQLEKSRLLSDRFSAERPKGSFSTLEIQRTEQGDSAMYLCASSLQENTEAFFGQGTRLTVV.

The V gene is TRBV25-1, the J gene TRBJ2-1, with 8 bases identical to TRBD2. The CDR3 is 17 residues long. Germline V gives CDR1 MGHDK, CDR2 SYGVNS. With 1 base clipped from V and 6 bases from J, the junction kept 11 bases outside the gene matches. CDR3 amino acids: CASSESGGVPLGNEQFF. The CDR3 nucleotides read TGTGCCAGCAGTGAATCGGGAGGGGTTCCTCTGGGCAATGAGCAGTTCTTC.

CDR3 DNA: TGTGCCAGTAGTACCCTAGAAGGAGTCGCCGGGGAGCTGTTTTTT. As protein: CASSTLEGVAGELFF. The chain combines TRBV19 with TRBJ2-2; D gene unclear. CDR1 and CDR2 (germline): LNHDA, SQIVND (reference sequence). Trimming cost V 4 bases and J 6 bases, with 15 bases left between them. CDR3 length equals 15 residues.

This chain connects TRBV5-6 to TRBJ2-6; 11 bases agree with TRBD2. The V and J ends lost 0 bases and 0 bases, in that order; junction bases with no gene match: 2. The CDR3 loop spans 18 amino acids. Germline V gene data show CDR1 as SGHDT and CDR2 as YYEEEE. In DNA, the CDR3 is TGTGCCAGCAGCTTGGGTAGCGGGAGGGGCTCTGGGGCCAACGTCCTGACTTTC. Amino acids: CASSLGSGRGSGANVLTF.

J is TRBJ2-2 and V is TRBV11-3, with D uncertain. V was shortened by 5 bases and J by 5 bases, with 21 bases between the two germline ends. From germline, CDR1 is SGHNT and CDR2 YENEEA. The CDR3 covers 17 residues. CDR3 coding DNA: TGTGCCAGCAGCCCAATTACCGGGTCCTCATTAACCGGGGAGCTGTTTTTT. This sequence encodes CASSPITGSSLTGELFF.

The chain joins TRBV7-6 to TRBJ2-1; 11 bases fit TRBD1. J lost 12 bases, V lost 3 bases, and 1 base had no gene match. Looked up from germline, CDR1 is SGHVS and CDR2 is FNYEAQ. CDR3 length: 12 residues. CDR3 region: CASSLGTGGQFF. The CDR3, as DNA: TGTGCCAGCAGCTTGGGGACAGGGGGGCAGTTCTTC.

The CDR3 DNA follows: TGTGCCAGCAGTGAACCGACTAGCGGGAGCGGCAATGAGCAGTTCTTC. Amino acid sequence: CASSEPTSGSGNEQFF. This chain joins TRBV6-1 and TRBJ2-1; 12 bases agree with TRBD2. Germline V CDR1 and CDR2: MNHNS, SASEGT. Unmatched junction bases numbered 5, after V lost 2 bases and J lost 6 bases. This CDR3 is built from 16 residues.